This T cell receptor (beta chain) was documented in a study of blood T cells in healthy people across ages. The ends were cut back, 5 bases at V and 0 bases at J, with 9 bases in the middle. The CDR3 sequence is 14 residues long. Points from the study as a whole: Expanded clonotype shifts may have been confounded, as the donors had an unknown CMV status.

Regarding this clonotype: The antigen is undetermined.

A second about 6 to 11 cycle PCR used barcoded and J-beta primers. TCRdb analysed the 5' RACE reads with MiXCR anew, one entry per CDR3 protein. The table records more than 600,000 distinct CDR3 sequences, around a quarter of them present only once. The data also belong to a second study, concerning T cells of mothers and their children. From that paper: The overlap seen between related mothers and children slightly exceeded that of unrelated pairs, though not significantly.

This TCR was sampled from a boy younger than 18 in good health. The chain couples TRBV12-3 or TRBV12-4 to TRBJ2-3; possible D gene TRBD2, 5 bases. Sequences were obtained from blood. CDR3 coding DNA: TGTGCCAGCAGTCTTAGGACTAGCACAGATACGCAGTATTTT. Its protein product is CASSLRTSTDTQYF.